A single sample is the source of the 27 T cell receptor beta chains below, sequenced in a study of identical twins. TCRdb analysed the 5' RACE reads with MiXCR anew, one entry per CDR3 protein. The sample includes about 900,000 distinct CDR3 sequences, 9% to 15% seen only once; the top ten take about 1.5%. This sample also appeared in a second study, on yellow fever vaccine responses in identical twins.

The sequenced sample was PBMCs. The receptors derive from a woman under 30 in good health.

This chain links TRBV2 with TRBJ2-1, with 9 nucleotides matching TRBD1. The V segment lost 6 bases and the J segment 3 bases; nucleotides outside the gene matches: 9. This CDR3 region has 16 residues. CDR1 is SNHLY, CDR2 FYNNEI, per germline. DNA for the CDR3: TGTGCCAGCAGCCCACGGACAGGGGAAAACTACAATGAGCAGTTCTTC. Its protein is CASSPRTGENYNEQFF.

There are a few counts of this clonotype. The rearrangement joins TRBV2 to TRBJ2-3, with D uncertain. The V end was cut by 7 bases, the J end by 3 bases, with 11 bases between. The CDR3 runs to 13 residues. Per the germline V gene, CDR1 is SNHLY and CDR2 is FYNNEI. CDR3 in DNA: TGTGCCAGCACACCGAGGAGTACAGATACGCAGTATTTT. Its protein product is CASTPRSTDTQYF.

This chain links TRBV5-1 with TRBJ2-1; possibly TRBD1 for D (6 bases). Germline V lookup: CDR1 SGHRS, CDR2 YFSETQ. V lost 0 bases and J 5 bases, leaving 15 bases between the germline ends. This CDR3 comprises 16 residues. CDR3 region: CASSLGRGKGDNEQFF. As DNA, the CDR3 is TGCGCCAGCAGCTTGGGCCGGGGAAAGGGGGACAATGAGCAGTTCTTC.

This clonotype appeared a few times. This rearrangement joins TRBV20-1 to TRBJ1-6; 7 bases fit TRBD1. The CDR3 runs to 13 residues. Germline V gene lookup returns CDR1 DFQATT and CDR2 SNEGSKA (reference sequence). J was trimmed by 9 bases and V by 6 bases; bases with no gene match: 8. The CDR3 DNA follows: TGCAGTGCAACCGACAGGGAGGCTTCACCCCTCCACTTT. Translated, it gives CSATDREASPLHF.

The chain employs TRBV12-2 and TRBJ1-1. TRBV12-2 is annotated as a pseudogene. This CDR3 is 12 amino acids long. The CDR3 sequence: CASRWWPTEAFF. The CDR3, as DNA: TGTGCAAGTCGCTGGTGGCCCACTGAAGCTTTCTTT.

There are many counts of this clonotype. CDR3 sequence: CASNQAGPNTDTQYF. In DNA form, the CDR3 reads TGTGCCAGCAACCAAGCGGGACCCAACACAGATACGCAGTATTTT. The chain joins TRBV12-3 or TRBV12-4 to TRBJ2-3, with 7 bases matching TRBD2. This CDR3 region has 15 residues. Trimming took 7 bases from V and 2 from J; bases not matched to a gene: 9.

This clonotype was picked up a small number of times. The chain is built from TRBV7-2 and TRBJ2-2; 9 nucleotides line up with TRBD2. The CDR3 runs to 16 residues. Unmatched junction bases numbered 4, after V lost 0 bases and J lost 5 bases. Germline lookup yields CDR1 SGHTA and CDR2 FQGNSA. CDR3 in DNA: TGTGCCAGCAGCTTAGCGACTAGCGGAGTTACCGGGGAGCTGTTTTTT. As protein: CASSLATSGVTGELFF. The whole variable domain, remainder taken from reference TRBV7-2 and TRBJ2-2, is GAGVSQSPSNKVTEKGKDVELRCDPISGHTALYWYRQSLGQGLEFLIYFQGNSAPDKSGLPSDRFSAERTGGSVSTLTIQRTQQEDSAVYLCASSLATSGVTGELFFGEGSRLTVL.

This clonotype occurred many times. This chain connects TRBV4-2 to TRBJ2-1; TRBD2 matches at 11 bases. Per the germline V gene, CDR1 is LGHNA and CDR2 is YNFKEQ. J was trimmed by 2 bases and V by 2 bases; bases with no gene match: 8. The CDR3 runs 18 residues. DNA for the CDR3: TGTGCCAGCAGCCAATCAGGTAGCGGGAGGGTCCCCTACAATGAGCAGTTCTTC. Encoded protein: CASSQSGSGRVPYNEQFF.

The CDR3 DNA follows: TGCAGTGCCAAAGGGACAGGGAACACTGAAGCTTTCTTT. Translation: CSAKGTGNTEAFF. J is TRBJ1-1 and V is TRBV20-1; 8 nucleotides align to TRBD1. With V trimmed by 6 bases and J by 1 base, 4 bases remained unmatched. There are 13 residues in the CDR3. Germline V gene lookup returns CDR1 DFQATT and CDR2 SNEGSKA (reference sequence).

This clonotype occurred many times. The chain couples TRBV3-1 to TRBJ2-5; possible D gene TRBD1, 7 bases. Germline CDR1 reads LGHDT; CDR2 reads YNNKEL (reference sequence). CDR3 length: 13 amino acids. Trimming shortened V by 4 bases and J by 5 bases, and 11 bases separated the two germline ends. Here the CDR3 reads CASSRGGGETQYF. The CDR3 DNA follows: TGTGCCAGCAGCCGCGGAGGGGGCGAGACCCAGTACTTC.

This clonotype appeared a few times. V usage is TRBV20-1 and J usage is TRBJ2-5; D gene uncertain. Germline V lookup: CDR1 DFQATT, CDR2 SNEGSKA (reference sequence). This CDR3 has 14 residues. V lost 0 bases, J lost 4 bases, and 12 bases lay in between. CDR3 nucleotide sequence: TGCAGTGCTAGAGATCTGCAGGCCCTAGAGACCCAGTACTTC. Residues: CSARDLQALETQYF.

This chain uses TRBV19 with TRBJ1-2; D is undetermined. Looked up from germline, CDR1 is LNHDA and CDR2 is SQIVND (reference sequence). The germline V and J ends were trimmed by 3 bases and 7 bases, with 12 bases remaining between them. The CDR3 is made up of 13 amino acids. In nucleotides, the CDR3 is TGTGCCAGTAGTATGGCCCGGGGAGGTGGCTACACCTTC. Amino acid sequence: CASSMARGGGYTF. The entire variable domain, with the rest obtained from reference TRBV19 and TRBJ1-2, is as follows: DGGITQSPKYLFRKEGQNVTLSCEQNLNHDAMYWYRQDPGQGLRLIYYSQIVNDFQKGDIAEGYSVSREKKESFPLTVTSAQKNPTAFYLCASSMARGGGYTFGSGTRLTVV.

This clonotype came up many times. V and J are TRBV29-1 and TRBJ1-2; D perhaps matches TRBD1 (5 bases). Germline V gene lookup returns CDR1 SQVTM and CDR2 ANQGSEA. The V end was cut by 7 bases, the J end by 0 bases, with 12 bases between. This CDR3 is built from 13 residues. This chain's CDR3 is CSAEDITNYGYTF. The CDR3 DNA reads as TGCAGCGCCGAGGACATTACTAACTATGGCTACACCTTC. Full variable domain (remainder filled in from reference TRBV29-1 and TRBJ1-2): SAVISQKPSRDICQRGTSLTIQCQVDSQVTMMFWYRQQPGQSLTLIATANQGSEATYESGFVIDKFPISRPNLTFSTLTVSNMSPEDSSIYLCSAEDITNYGYTFGSGTRLTVV.

The chain's CDR3 is CASSQEWRTTTNEKLFF. In DNA, the CDR3 is TGTGCCAGCAGCCAGGAATGGAGGACAACAACTAATGAAAAACTGTTTTTT. V gene TRBV4-2 combines with J gene TRBJ1-4, with TRBD1 as a possible D gene (5 bases). The V and J ends lost 3 bases and 0 bases respectively, with 14 bases between them. The CDR3 runs to 17 residues. Germline V gene data show CDR1 as LGHNA and CDR2 as YNFKEQ.

In this sample, this clonotype turned up a few times. The chain combines TRBV18 with TRBJ2-4, with no clear D. The CDR3 spans 16 residues. CDR1 KGHSH and CDR2 LQKENI come from the germline V gene. Trimming shortened V by 4 bases and J by 0 bases, and 13 bases separated the two germline ends. Written as DNA, the CDR3 is TGTGCCAGCTCACAACCAAACCCACTAGCCAAAAACATTCAGTACTTC. It translates to CASSQPNPLAKNIQYF. Complete variable domain (other parts from reference TRBV18 and TRBJ2-4): NAGVMQNPRHLVRRRGQEARLRCSPMKGHSHVYWYRQLPEEGLKFMVYLQKENIIDESGMPKERFSAEFPKEGPSILRIQQVVRGDSAAYFCASSQPNPLAKNIQYFGAGTRLSVL.

In this sample, this clonotype turned up a few times. The chain links TRBV20-1 to TRBJ1-2; D unclear. This CDR3 region has 8 residues. Trimming took off 3 bases at V and 8 bases at J, with 1 base between the two ends. Per the germline V gene, CDR1 is DFQATT and CDR2 is SNEGSKA (reference sequence). The CDR3 loop is CSARGYTF. CDR3 bases: TGCAGTGCTAGGGGCTACACCTTC.

This clonotype was counted a few times. J is TRBJ1-2 and V is TRBV7-8; 8 bases are shared with TRBD1. V shed 3 bases and J 3 bases; nucleotides not matched to a gene: 6. CDR1 is SGHVS and CDR2 is FQNEAQ in the germline V gene. This CDR3 spans 15 amino acids. The CDR3 here is CASSLRGQDHYGYTF. CDR3 nucleotide sequence: TGTGCCAGCAGCTTGAGGGGACAGGACCACTATGGCTACACCTTC.

A few counts support this clonotype. The gene calls are TRBV20-1 and TRBJ2-3, with a weak D call TRBD1 (6 bases). V lost 2 bases and J 6 bases, leaving 15 bases between the germline ends. This CDR3 is 14 amino acids long. Germline V gene data show CDR1 as DFQATT and CDR2 as SNEGSKA (reference sequence). The CDR3 coding sequence is TGCAGTGCTAGACTGCCAGGGGCACTGGATACGCAGTATTTT. Translated: CSARLPGALDTQYF.

The V and J genes are TRBV7-8 and TRBJ2-5; D may correspond to TRBD1 or TRBD2 (5 bases each). Germline V gene lookup returns CDR1 SGHVS and CDR2 FQNEAQ. Trimming cost V 6 bases and J 5 bases, with 16 bases left between them. CDR3 size: 14 residues. The CDR3 reads CASSPWGSGETQYF. The CDR3 nucleotides read TGTGCCAGCAGTCCCTGGGGGTCTGGTGAGACCCAGTACTTC. Supplemented by reference TRBV7-8 and TRBJ2-5, the full variable domain reads GAGVSQSPRYKVAKRGQDVALRCDPISGHVSLFWYQQALGQGPEFLTYFQNEAQLDKSGLPSDRFFAERPEGSVSTLKIQRTQQEDSAVYLCASSPWGSGETQYFGPGTRLLVL.

The rearrangement links TRBV25-1 to TRBJ2-1; 7 bases are shared with TRBD1. In germline, CDR1 is MGHDK, CDR2 SYGVNS. The CDR3 runs to 15 residues. V was clipped by 1 base and J by 6 bases; unmatched bases: 6. This CDR3 is CASSELGGLFNEQFF. Here the CDR3 DNA reads TGTGCCAGCAGTGAATTAGGGGGCCTTTTCAATGAGCAGTTCTTC.

The genes are TRBV6-2 or TRBV6-3 and TRBJ2-1, with unresolved D. The CDR3 extends over 15 amino acids. The ends were cut back, 0 bases at V and 5 bases at J, with 11 bases in the middle. Germline CDR1 and CDR2: MNHEY and SVGEGT. DNA of the CDR3: TGTGCCAGCAGTTACTCCCCTGTTCAGAACAATGAGCAGTTCTTC. Amino acids: CASSYSPVQNNEQFF.

This clonotype showed up just a few times. This chain links TRBV10-3 with TRBJ2-7, with TRBD2 matching over 14 bases. The CDR3 runs 15 residues. Trimming removed 4 bases from V and 3 bases from J; junction bases left unmatched: 2. The germline CDR1 and CDR2 sequences are ENHRY and SYGVKD. CDR3 amino acids: CAISGGTSGSYEQYF. Here the CDR3 DNA reads TGTGCCATCAGTGGGGGGACTAGCGGGAGCTACGAGCAGTACTTC.

The chain is built from TRBV5-5 and TRBJ2-5; D remains unclear. Germline CDR1 reads SGHKS; CDR2 reads YYEKEE (reference sequence). Trimming took 2 bases from V and 2 from J, leaving 10 bases between them. This CDR3 is 14 amino acids long. The CDR3 spells CASSFTTLQETQYF. In DNA, the CDR3 is TGTGCCAGCAGCTTTACAACTTTACAAGAGACCCAGTACTTC.

This clonotype occurred a few times. The rearrangement joins TRBV4-1 to TRBJ1-5, with TRBD1 matching over 7 bases. The germline V gene encodes CDR1 MGHRA and CDR2 YSYEKL. The junction had 9 bases not matched to a gene; V was cut back by 0 bases and J by 4 bases. The CDR3 is 17 residues long. CDR3 in amino acids: CASSQDGSTGWNQPQHF. The CDR3 region has the DNA TGCGCCAGCAGCCAAGATGGGTCGACAGGGTGGAATCAGCCCCAGCATTTT.

This clonotype was seen ten or more times. The chain carries TRBV10-3 and TRBJ1-2; no firm D call. This CDR3 is 13 amino acids long. The V end lost 4 bases, the J end lost 2 bases, and 8 bases lay between the germline ends. Germline V gene data show CDR1 as ENHRY and CDR2 as SYGVKD. CDR3: CAISGTDNYGYTF. The CDR3 DNA follows: TGTGCCATCAGTGGAACAGACAACTATGGCTACACCTTC.

At least ten counts were recorded for this clonotype. The rearrangement uses TRBV28 and TRBJ2-7; 10 bases are shared with TRBD2. CDR3 length: 16 residues. The J segment lost 2 bases and the V segment lost 3 bases, leaving 7 bases of the junction unmatched. CDR1 is MDHEN, CDR2 SYDVKM, per germline. CDR3 DNA sequence: TGTGCCAGCAGTTTGACCACTAGCGGGATGACCTACGAGCAGTACTTC. Translation gives CASSLTTSGMTYEQYF.

J is TRBJ1-1 and V is TRBV5-1; TRBD1 is a possible D gene (5 bases). Germline V gene data show CDR1 as SGHRS and CDR2 as YFSETQ. The length of the CDR3 is 14 residues. Trimming cost V 0 bases and J 5 bases, with 11 bases left between them. The CDR3 here is CASSLVGGETEAFF. The CDR3 coding sequence is TGCGCCAGCAGCTTGGTCGGAGGGGAAACTGAAGCTTTCTTT. Using reference TRBV5-1 and TRBJ1-1 for the parts outside the CDR3, the full variable domain is KAGVTQTPRYLIKTRGQQVTLSCSPISGHRSVSWYQQTPGQGLQFLFEYFSETQRNKGNFPGRFSGRQFSNSRSEMNVSTLELGDSALYLCASSLVGGETEAFFGQGTRLTVV.